Sequencing of this T cell receptor (beta chain) was carried out in a study of cytomegalovirus exposure and HLA in healthy donors (dated by TCRdb to about 2017). Regarding the study in general: In an earlier analysis of several hundred of the donors, roughly 300 Gb of sequence data and approximately 120 million unique TCR beta sequences from 150 million to 200 million T cells were reported. To study patterns of TCR occurrence, a later analysis re-analyzed previously published TCR beta repertoires from 650 to 750 donors and added high-resolution HLA genotyping. A later genetic analysis took genome-wide SNP genotypes for about three fifths of the roughly 700 donors and used that subset as a discovery cohort. Typing coverage differed by locus: A, B, C, DRB1 and DQB1 were typed in about 620-640 donors, DQA1 in 522, DPA1 in 600 to 610, and DPB1 in roughly 450. Both class I and class II loci were covered by HLA typing, at four-digit resolution. Roughly 300 gigabases of sequencing data and approximately 93 million unique TCR sequences were included in an early release covering 550 to 800 HLA-typed donors. To decide whether each TCR beta V gene segment behaved as functional or pseudogenic, an earlier analysis of over 500 of the donors relied on high-throughput TCR beta sequencing. To predict cytomegalovirus infection status, the study brought together high-throughput TCR immunosequencing, statistical association of individual TCRs with disease status, and machine learning. The later analysis used no new phenotypic data to find candidate immune exposures, relying instead on TCR beta sequences and their occurrence across donors. Roughly five DR-DQ haplotypes were treated as single units for association and clustering because of strong linkage in the cohort. Among the approximately 400 genotyped donors, about 83% belonged to the genetic ancestry cluster associated with self-reported Caucasian donors. In addition to the first cohort of around 670 subjects, a separate validation cohort of 100 to 150 different subjects was used. Across 300 to 500 genotyped donors of the cohort, an average of about 220,000 unique TCR beta nucleotide sequences per donor were sequenced, and approximately 19% of those sequences were non-productive. The study aimed to test whether signatures of past pathogen exposure could be identified by cataloging public T cell receptors. Every repertoire in the discovery cohort had been generated on one and the same sequencing platform. Alongside the repertoire data, information on donor age, sex, ethnicity and CMV serostatus was compiled. The study used immunosequencing to profile the T cell repertoires of several hundred subjects and linked those repertoires to cytomegalovirus serostatus.

Study-level results and caveats: HLA typing was unavailable for some donors at each locus, so association tests used only the typed subset. According to a later analysis, TCR association rates differed among HLA loci, with DRB1 alleles showing the most associated TCRs and HLA-C alleles showing the fewest. Some IMGT-functional V segments, including TRBV6-2 and TRBV6-3, could not be told apart with the 87-base-pair reads, so those segments were excluded. In vitro tests confirmed that a few of the cytomegalovirus-associated TCR beta chains recognize cytomegalovirus antigens. Linkage disequilibrium might explain the correlated functional status among segregating V segments, but an unknown experimental factor could not be ruled out. While some public TCRs were present in many individuals, most TCR sequences turned up only very rarely across donors. At a false discovery rate of 0.05, a later analysis linked roughly 17,000 TCR beta sequences to specific HLA alleles. A total of some 180 TCR beta chains were listed by the study as associated with cytomegalovirus. In a later analysis, most CMV-associated TCR beta chains were found to appear HLA-restricted, with HLA associations seemingly driven largely by CMV exposure. CMV serostatus was the only immune exposure information available for the cohort. A cluster of highly shared sequence variants was judged likely to represent a technical artifact of the sequencing pipeline. According to the authors, the approach could potentially be generalized to other disease states and immunological phenotypes. In this cohort, only TCR beta chains were sequenced, and detectable features were limited by the absence of alpha or paired-chain data. A further reported finding was that TCR beta sequences accurately predicted the HLA-A and HLA-B alleles for most subjects in the first cohort. In a later analysis, HLA-associated TCR beta chains were found to be more clonally expanded and to have lower generation probabilities than equally common non-associated chains. In an earlier analysis of approximately 590 of the donors, most TCR beta V segments were observed in productive rearrangements about 87% or about 30% of the time, broadly matching IMGT annotations. V-gene and J-gene trimming of TCR beta chains was associated with a missense DCLRE1C variant in a later genetic analysis, and the association was replicated in an independent cohort. Assigning TCR associations to individual alleles was difficult when HLA alleles, especially DR and DQ, strongly co-occurred. The classifier was reported to diagnose cytomegalovirus status with high specificity and sensitivity in both the original cohort and the validation cohort. According to a later genetic analysis, donors in an Asian-associated ancestry cluster had fewer N-insertions in productive TCRs than the roughly 670-donor mean. The earlier analysis of a few hundred of the donors excluded some 16 rarely observed V segments, including chromosome 9 orphons, because counts were too low. A later analysis reported that several top co-occurrence clusters appeared linked to parvovirus B19, influenza, CMV and Epstein-Barr virus. Sequencing depth was assumed to be roughly uniform across donors in the presence/absence analyses, though that assumption may not hold.

V is clipped by 1 base and J by 0 bases, and the sequence between their germline boundaries is 6 bases long. CDR3 length: 14 amino acids, cysteine to phenylalanine. The kept DNA is CDR3 alone, 42 bases in frame from the first base. The CDR1 and CDR2 encoded by the germline V gene are SGDLS and YYNGEE. Details on this clone: The specificity of this receptor is unknown. No quality values exist for individual bases; no much larger clone is one base distant.

Library prep was done by the immunoSEQ multiplex PCR assay. For the multiplex PCR, a mixture combining 60 forward primers for TCR Vbeta segments and 13 reverse primers for TCR Jbeta segments was used. The CDR3 region of rearranged TCR beta genes was amplified from genomic DNA by a multiplex PCR assay. The Illumina HiSeq System was used to sequence the amplified TCR beta libraries as 87-base-pair reads. The study's own analysis went as follows. A later analysis counted some 74 million unique TCR beta chains across the 640 or so repertoires, and some 12 million of these chains were shared by at least two donors. To remove PCR and sequencing errors, raw reads were error-corrected and collapsed into unique sequences using a nearest-neighbor algorithm that merged closely related sequences. Alignment of CDR3 sequences to IMGT reference sequences was used to assign V, D and J gene segments. For a sequence to be retained, a match of at least six nucleotides was required to both a V gene segment and a J gene segment. Rearrangements were called productive when the CDR3 lacked stop codons and stayed in frame with V and J; all others were non-productive. Following IMGT convention, CDR3 was defined as the stretch from the second conserved V-encoded cysteine to the conserved J-encoded phenylalanine. Sequences without an unambiguous match to a single V gene segment were excluded from the earlier analysis of about 630 of the donors. In an earlier analysis of several hundred of the donors, V segments were called functional above 56.7% productive rearrangements and were called segregating when the between-donor standard deviation exceeded 5%. To diagnose cytomegalovirus status from the catalog of TCR beta chain sequences, a statistical classification framework was built. V and J gene assignment, in a later analysis, came from comparing TCR nucleotide sequences with IMGT/GENE-DB human TR gene sequences. A later analysis assigned CDR3 sequences and most-parsimonious VDJ recombination scenarios with the TCRdist pipeline. A later analysis defined each TCR beta chain by its CDR3 amino acid sequence plus V-gene family, and excluded reads lacking a unique V-gene family. A later analysis removed 592 highly shared, low-generation-probability nucleotide sequences to deal with suspected cross-contamination and a sequencing artifact. A later analysis calculated a clonal expansion index for each public chain from normalized within-repertoire ranks of inferred template counts. In a later analysis, generation probabilities were computed using a VDJ recombination model fitted to out-of-frame rearrangements, and the results were checked against IGoR. Hypergeometric tests were used in a later analysis to score TCR-TCR, TCR-HLA and TCR-CMV co-occurrence, with a repertoire-size bias correction applied to the TCR pairs. To estimate false discovery rates, a later analysis permuted the HLA or CMV assignments 20 times. A later analysis grouped co-occurring TCRs with DBSCAN, adding TCRdist sequence similarity when clustering within HLA-allele-positive subsets. Repertoires with fewer than 30,000 or more than 120,000 public chains, plus five repertoires with anomalous nucleotide sharing, were excluded from co-occurrence clustering. TCRdb stores this immuneACCESS table with in-frame sequences only. Part of the clones is absent; in the studies checked, under half of the shortfall reflects unresolved V genes, and no reason is known for the rest. The DNA gave D and trimming, while V, J and clone size come from that table. Across this sample there are 150,000 to 200,000 clones, with 80% seen only once. Around 0.99% of the sample belongs to the ten largest clones.

The cohort consisted of some 670 healthy bone marrow donors. Cohort members were all nominally healthy when sampled, although unrecorded immune exposures were likely present. The donor was CMV seronegative and belonged to the group of over 350 seronegative cohort members. Each donor provided a peripheral blood sample, and peripheral blood mononuclear cells were used for TCR beta sequencing. The Qiagen DNeasy Blood Extraction Kit was used to extract genomic DNA from the blood cell samples. The receptor comes from a woman aged 40 to 50 in good health and CMV-seronegative. Input material: PBMCs. This receptor chain uses TRBV9 and TRBJ2-3; D gene: possibly TRBD1, on 5 matching bases. The DNA sequence is given as TGTGCCAGCAGCGTACGACAGAGCACAGATACGCAGTATTTT. Protein translation: CASSVRQSTDTQYF.